The 24 T cell receptor beta chains presented below share a single source sample, sequenced in a study of OX40 agonist ivuxolimab in advanced cancers. The protocol was immunoSEQ multiplex PCR, while the TCRdb copy is restricted to in-frame clones and leaves out a portion. The table has some 90,000 clones, around 87% seen once. Sequences were derived from CD4+ or CD8+ T cells sorted from blood, sampled in a trial of the OX40 agonist ivuxolimab. The receptors come from an adult with an advanced solid tumor such as melanoma, head and neck, liver or kidney cancer.

The gene calls are TRBV11-2 and TRBJ1-2; 8 bases are a match to TRBD1. CDR3 length equals 14 residues. The ends lost 4 bases at V and 5 bases at J; junction bases unmatched: 6. In germline, CDR1 is SGHAT, CDR2 FQNNGV. CDR3 region: CASSSIRGPYGYTF. The DNA of the CDR3 is TGTGCCAGCAGCTCAATCAGGGGGCCGTATGGCTACACCTTC.

About this clone: This likely comes from a read error, as the CDR3 has no conserved phenylalanine or tryptophan at its end. This chain joins TRBV6-5 and TRBJ2-7; D is unresolved. Germline lookup yields CDR1 MNHEY and CDR2 SVGAGI. The germline V and J ends were trimmed by 0 bases and 6 bases, with 9 bases remaining between them. The length of the CDR3 is 13 residues. The CDR3 DNA reads as TGTGCCAGCAGTTACTCTGTCACCTGCGAGCAGTACCTC. Translated, it gives CASSYSVTCEQYL.

This rearrangement joins TRBV30 to TRBJ1-1; 7 bases are a match to TRBD1. Germline CDR1 and CDR2: GTSNPN and SVGIG (reference sequence). V lost 7 bases to trimming and J lost 5 bases; unmatched junction nucleotides: 4. The CDR3 spans 11 residues. The CDR3 DNA is TGTGCCTTGACAGGGCGGACTGAAGCTTTCTTT. This sequence encodes CALTGRTEAFF.

This clone was observed a single time. The chain is built from TRBV7-8 and TRBJ1-3, with D maybe TRBD1 (5 bases). With 7 bases removed from V and 1 base from J, the gap between germline ends came to 14 bases. The V gene's germline CDR1 is SGHVS and CDR2 FQNEAQ. The CDR3 runs 15 residues. CDR3 bases: TGTGCCAGCAACCCCCGGGAGGGGTCTGGAAACACCATATATTTT. Protein: CASNPREGSGNTIYF.

The genes are TRBV5-4 and TRBJ2-6; D could derive from TRBD1 or TRBD2 (5 bases each). Germline loops: CDR1 SGHNT, CDR2 YYREEE (reference sequence). With 5 bases removed from V and 1 base from J, the gap between germline ends came to 7 bases. The CDR3 runs 14 residues. In DNA, the CDR3 is TGTGCCAGCAGTGGGGGATCTGGGGCCAACGTCCTGACTTTC. This sequence encodes CASSGGSGANVLTF.

This rearrangement joins TRBV6-5 to TRBJ2-3; maybe TRBD2 (7 bases). The CDR3 covers 15 residues. CDR1 and CDR2 (germline): MNHEY, SVGAGI. Between the trimmed V and J ends, which lost 8 bases and 5 bases, there was a span of 20 bases. CDR3 DNA sequence: TGTGCCAGCGTTCCACCGGGGGGCGGAGGAGATACGCAGTATTTT. Translated: CASVPPGGGGDTQYF.

This clone has more than one count but fewer than ten. The V and J genes are TRBV7-9 and TRBJ1-4, with D maybe TRBD1 (5 bases). Germline CDR1 reads SEHNR; CDR2 reads FQNEAQ (reference sequence). The ends were cut back, 1 base at V and 4 bases at J, with 10 bases in the middle. The CDR3 covers 15 residues. CDR3 sequence reads: CASSLGGAVNEKLFF. CDR3 bases: TGTGCCAGCAGCTTAGGAGGGGCAGTTAATGAAAAACTGTTTTTT.

This clone was seen a handful of times. The chain recombines TRBV11-2 with TRBJ1-2, with 8 bases fitting TRBD1. The ends lost 6 bases at V and 5 bases at J; junction bases unmatched: 11. This CDR3 region has 15 residues. Per germline, CDR1 SGHAT and CDR2 FQNNGV. CDR3 in amino acids: CASRGLKTGAYGYTF. CDR3 nucleotide sequence: TGTGCCAGCAGAGGTTTAAAGACAGGGGCGTATGGCTACACCTTC.

The rearrangement uses TRBV6-1 and TRBJ2-1; D possibly corresponds to TRBD1 (6 bases). This CDR3 region has 14 residues. Per germline, CDR1 MNHNS and CDR2 SASEGT. Trimming took off 8 bases at V and 0 bases at J, with 11 bases between the two ends. The CDR3 protein is CASRADSSYNEQFF. CDR3 sequence (DNA): TGTGCCAGCCGCGCGGACAGCTCCTACAATGAGCAGTTCTTC.

V and J are TRBV30 and TRBJ1-6, with 7 bases lining up with TRBD1. The CDR3 loop spans 15 amino acids. Germline CDR1 is GTSNPN and CDR2 is SVGIG (reference sequence). V was clipped by 3 bases and J by 5 bases; unmatched bases: 7. The CDR3 protein is CAWSPWDSDNSPLHF. CDR3 nucleotides: TGTGCCTGGAGCCCTTGGGACAGTGATAATTCACCCCTCCACTTT. Using reference TRBV30 and TRBJ1-6 for the parts outside the CDR3, the full variable domain is SQTIHQWPATLVQPVGSPLSLECTVEGTSNPNLYWYRQAAGRGLQLLFYSVGIGQISSEVPQNLSASRPQDRQFILSSKKLLLSDSGFYLCAWSPWDSDNSPLHFGNGTRLTVT.

CDR3 sequence reads: CASSPTDRNEKLFF. CDR3 DNA sequence: TGCGCCAGCAGCCCGACAGACCGAAATGAAAAACTGTTTTTT. The gene calls are TRBV5-1 and TRBJ1-4, with D possibly TRBD1 on 5 matching bases. Looked up from germline, CDR1 is SGHRS and CDR2 is YFSETQ. Trimming shortened V by 4 bases and J by 5 bases, and 12 bases separated the two germline ends. This CDR3 has 14 amino acids.

This CDR3 reads CASSFNRGYGYTF. The CDR3, as DNA: TGTGCCAGCAGTTTTAACAGGGGCTATGGCTACACCTTC. The chain joins TRBV28 to TRBJ1-2; 7 nucleotides agree with TRBD1. The CDR3 is 13 amino acids. The junction had 2 bases not matched to a gene; V was cut back by 3 bases and J by 4 bases. Germline V lookup: CDR1 MDHEN, CDR2 SYDVKM.

V is TRBV6-5 and J is TRBJ1-2; TRBD1 might be the D (6 bases). Deletions cut 2 bases from V and 8 bases from J, with 9 bases between. This CDR3 spans 12 amino acids. Germline V lookup: CDR1 MNHEY, CDR2 SVGAGI. CDR3 in DNA: TGTGCCAGCAGTTACCGAGGGGGAGGCTACACCTTC. Translation gives CASSYRGGGYTF.

Here the CDR3 reads CASSMQGRAVSGANVLTF. The CDR3 nucleotides read TGTGCCAGCAGCATGCAGGGGCGCGCGGTCTCTGGGGCCAACGTCCTGACTTTC. The J gene is TRBJ2-6, the V gene TRBV5-4; a possible D gene is TRBD1 (6 bases). The V end was cut by 4 bases, the J end by 0 bases, with 17 bases between. Germline CDR1 reads SGHNT; CDR2 reads YYREEE (reference sequence). CDR3 length: 18 amino acids.

The CDR3 region has the DNA TGCGCCAGCAGTGATCCCGGGACTAGCGGGGGCAACTCCTACAATGAGCAGTTCTTC. Translation: CASSDPGTSGGNSYNEQFF. This sequence joins TRBV10-1 and TRBJ2-1, with 14 positions matching TRBD2. The V and J ends lost 3 bases and 0 bases, in that order; junction bases with no gene match: 7. CDR3 size: 19 residues. Germline loops: CDR1 WNHNN, CDR2 SYGVQD (reference sequence).

This chain connects TRBV4-1 to TRBJ1-2, with D maybe TRBD1 (6 bases). V was trimmed by 2 bases and J by 8 bases, leaving 12 bases between them. The CDR3 loop spans 13 amino acids. Germline CDR1 and CDR2: MGHRA and YSYEKL. As DNA, the CDR3 is TGCGCCAGCAGCCAATTACAGGGATACGGCTACACCTTC. Protein: CASSQLQGYGYTF.

The chain combines TRBV6-1 with TRBJ1-5; TRBD1 aligns across 7 bases. Trimming at V came to 6 bases and at J to 0 bases, leaving 5 bases not matched to a gene. The germline CDR1 and CDR2 sequences are MNHNS and SASEGT. CDR3 length equals 15 residues. Here the CDR3 reads CASREDRNSNQPQHF. Here the CDR3 DNA reads TGTGCCAGCAGAGAGGACAGGAATAGCAATCAGCCCCAGCATTTT.

The sample holds a few counts of this clone. J is TRBJ2-7 and V is TRBV6-1; perhaps TRBD2 as D (6 bases). The CDR3 consists of 15 residues. Trimming stripped 6 bases from V and 6 bases from J, with 21 bases between. The germline V gene encodes CDR1 MNHNS and CDR2 SASEGT. DNA of the CDR3: TGTGCCAGCAGCAATTTAATCGGGGGACCGGCCGAGCAGTACTTC. Amino acid sequence: CASSNLIGGPAEQYF.

The chain uses TRBV5-1 and TRBJ1-6; D unclear. Germline-derived CDR1 and CDR2 are SGHRS and YFSETQ. The CDR3 covers 12 residues. V gave up 3 bases and J gave up 10 bases, with 8 bases separating them. As DNA, the CDR3 is TGCGCCAGCAGCTACGACCAGTCACCCCTCCACTTT. Its translation is CASSYDQSPLHF.

J is TRBJ1-3 and V is TRBV4-2; no firm D call. With 4 bases removed from V and 0 bases from J, the gap between germline ends came to 13 bases. The germline CDR1 and CDR2 sequences are LGHNA and YNFKEQ. The CDR3 runs to 16 residues. CDR3 nucleotides: TGTGCCAGCAGCCCAAGAGGAGCCATCTCTGGAAACACCATATATTTT. Translating gives CASSPRGAISGNTIYF.

The gene calls are TRBV18 and TRBJ1-5; D gene unclear. The CDR3 consists of 13 residues. The V end lost 4 bases, the J end lost 0 bases, and 4 bases lay between the germline ends. The germline gives CDR1 KGHSH, CDR2 LQKENI. The CDR3 is CASSLSSNQPQHF. The CDR3, as DNA: TGTGCCAGCTCACTTAGTAGCAATCAGCCCCAGCATTTT.

The CDR3: CASSLAQGQPQHF. The CDR3 coding sequence is TGTGCCAGCAGCTTGGCGCAGGGACAGCCCCAGCATTTT. The chain is built from TRBV5-8 and TRBJ1-5; D might be TRBD1 (5 bases). The V end lost 0 bases, the J end lost 7 bases, and 8 bases lay between the germline ends. This CDR3 comprises 13 residues. Germline-derived CDR1 and CDR2 are SGHTS and YDEGEE. Variable domain in full (rest from reference TRBV5-8 and TRBJ1-5): EAGVTQSPTHLIKTRGQQATLRCSPISGHTSVYWYQQALGLGLQFLLWYDEGEERNRGNFPPRFSGRQFPNYSSELNVNALELEDSALYLCASSLAQGQPQHFGDGTRLSIL.

The chain employs TRBV18 and TRBJ1-2; weak D call: TRBD1 (6 bases). V was shortened by 3 bases and J by 4 bases, with 12 bases between the two germline ends. In germline, CDR1 is KGHSH, CDR2 LQKENI. This CDR3 contains 14 residues. CDR3 DNA: TGTGCCAGCTCACCGACGGACAGCCCCTATGGCTACACCTTC. Protein sequence: CASSPTDSPYGYTF.

The chain joins TRBV6-1 to TRBJ1-2, with D possibly matching TRBD1 (6 bases). V was trimmed by 4 bases and J by 8 bases, leaving 17 bases between them. The CDR3 totals 14 residues. Germline assignment: CDR1 MNHNS and CDR2 SASEGT. DNA of the CDR3: TGTGCCAGCAGTGCCCAGACAGGTTTGGAAGGCTACACCTTC. Its translation: CASSAQTGLEGYTF.